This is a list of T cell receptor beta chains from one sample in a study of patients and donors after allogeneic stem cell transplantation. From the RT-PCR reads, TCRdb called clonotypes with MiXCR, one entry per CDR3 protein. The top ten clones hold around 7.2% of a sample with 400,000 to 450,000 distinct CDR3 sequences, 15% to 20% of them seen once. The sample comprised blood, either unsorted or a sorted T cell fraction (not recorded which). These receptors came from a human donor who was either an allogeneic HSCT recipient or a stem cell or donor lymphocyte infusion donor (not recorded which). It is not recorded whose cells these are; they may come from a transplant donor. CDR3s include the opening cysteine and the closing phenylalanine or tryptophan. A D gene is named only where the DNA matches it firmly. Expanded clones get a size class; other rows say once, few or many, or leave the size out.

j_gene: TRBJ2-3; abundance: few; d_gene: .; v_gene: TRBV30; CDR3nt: TGTGCCTGGGCCCGGGACTCCACAGATACGCAGTATTTT; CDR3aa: CAWARDSTDTQYF
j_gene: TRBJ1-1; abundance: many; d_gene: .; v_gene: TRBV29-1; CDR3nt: TGCAGCGTGATAGGACAGAACACTGAAGCTTTCTTT; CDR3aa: CSVIGQNTEAFF
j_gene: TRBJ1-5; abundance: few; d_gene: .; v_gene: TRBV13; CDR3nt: TGTGCCAGCAGCTTCGGGGCAGGGAGAAATCAGCCCCAGCATTTT; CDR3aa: CASSFGAGRNQPQHF
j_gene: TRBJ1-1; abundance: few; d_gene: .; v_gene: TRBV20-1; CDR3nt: TGCAGTGCGGTGGGCCTCGAAGCTTTCTTT; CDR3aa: CSAVGLEAFF
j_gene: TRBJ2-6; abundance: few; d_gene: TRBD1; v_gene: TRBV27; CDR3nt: TGTGCCAGCAGTTCGCATCGGACAGGGATGACCAACGTCCTGACTTTC; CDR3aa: CASSSHRTGMTNVLTF
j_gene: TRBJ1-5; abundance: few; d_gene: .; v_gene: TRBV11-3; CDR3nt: TGTGCCAGCAGCTTAGTTCGGACGTCCAATCAGCCCCAGCATTTT; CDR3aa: CASSLVRTSNQPQHF
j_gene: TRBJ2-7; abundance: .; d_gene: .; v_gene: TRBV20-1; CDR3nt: TGCAGTGCTAGCTTGCCCCGGACTCTCTCCTACGAGCAGTACTTC; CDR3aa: CSASLPRTLSYEQYF
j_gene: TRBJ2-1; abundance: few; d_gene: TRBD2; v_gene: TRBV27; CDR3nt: TGTGCCAGCAGTTTAGGGTTAGCGGGCCTTCACAATGAGCAGTTCTTC; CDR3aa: CASSLGLAGLHNEQFF
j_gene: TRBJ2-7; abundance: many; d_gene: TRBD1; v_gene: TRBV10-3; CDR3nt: TGTGCCATCAGCACAGGGGAAGGGGCCTACGAGCAGTACTTC; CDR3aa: CAISTGEGAYEQYF
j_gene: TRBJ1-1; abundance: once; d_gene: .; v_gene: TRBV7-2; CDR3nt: TGTGCCAGCAGCCCTTCGACGGGCACTGAAGCTTTCTTT; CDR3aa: CASSPSTGTEAFF
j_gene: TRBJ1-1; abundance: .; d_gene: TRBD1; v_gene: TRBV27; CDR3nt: TGTGCCAGCAGGACAGGGCGAGAAGCTTTCTTT; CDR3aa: CASRTGREAFF
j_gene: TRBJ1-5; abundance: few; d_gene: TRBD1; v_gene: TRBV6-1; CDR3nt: TGTGCCAGCAGAACAGGGGGTGGTCAGCCCCAGCATTTT; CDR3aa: CASRTGGGQPQHF
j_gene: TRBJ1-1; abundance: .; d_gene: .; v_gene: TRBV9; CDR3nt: TGTGCCAGCAGCGACAGGGACATGAACACTGAAGCTTTCTTT; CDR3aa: CASSDRDMNTEAFF
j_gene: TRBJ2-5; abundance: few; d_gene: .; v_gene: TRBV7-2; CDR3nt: TGTGCCAGCATCTTACAGGCCCACCGAACAGAGACCCAGTACTTC; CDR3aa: CASILQAHRTETQYF
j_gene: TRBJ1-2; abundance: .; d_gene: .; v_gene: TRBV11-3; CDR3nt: TGTGCCAGCAGCTTAGCGGGGGCCTCCAAATATGGCTACACCTTC; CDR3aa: CASSLAGASKYGYTF
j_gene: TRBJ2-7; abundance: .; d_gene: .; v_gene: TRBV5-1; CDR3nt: TGCGCCAGCAGCTTGGCCCGGAACGAGCAGTACTTC; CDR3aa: CASSLARNEQYF
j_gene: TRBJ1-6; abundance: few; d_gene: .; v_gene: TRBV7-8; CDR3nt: TGTGCCAGCAGCTGGGAGAAGGGGACGCCTGATAATTCACCCCTCCACTTT; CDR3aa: CASSWEKGTPDNSPLHF
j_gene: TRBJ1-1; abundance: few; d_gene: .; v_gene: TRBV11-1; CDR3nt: TGTGCCAGCAGCAACAGGCAGGTGAACACTGAAGCTTTCTTT; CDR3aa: CASSNRQVNTEAFF
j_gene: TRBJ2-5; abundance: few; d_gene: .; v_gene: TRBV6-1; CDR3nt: TGTGCCAGCAGTCTTCGGGGGCTGGAAGAGACCCAGTACTTC; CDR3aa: CASSLRGLEETQYF
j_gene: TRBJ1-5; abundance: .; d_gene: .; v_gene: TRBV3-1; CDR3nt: TGTGCCAGCAGCCCCGGACATATCCCTAATCAGCCCCAGCATTTT; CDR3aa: CASSPGHIPNQPQHF
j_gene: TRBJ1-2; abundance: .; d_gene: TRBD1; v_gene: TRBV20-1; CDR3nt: TGCAGTGCTAGAGGGGGGACAGGGGTGGGTAAGAATGGCTACACCTTC; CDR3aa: CSARGGTGVGKNGYTF
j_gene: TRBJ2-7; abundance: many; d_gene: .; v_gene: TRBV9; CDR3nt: TGTGCCAGCAGCGTAGGAAGCAGACAGACCTACGAGCAGTACTTC; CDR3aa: CASSVGSRQTYEQYF
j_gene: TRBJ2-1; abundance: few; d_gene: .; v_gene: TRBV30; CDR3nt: TGTGCCTGGAGTGTAAGGGGGGGCTTTGGATTCAATGAGCAGTTCTTC; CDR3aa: CAWSVRGGFGFNEQFF
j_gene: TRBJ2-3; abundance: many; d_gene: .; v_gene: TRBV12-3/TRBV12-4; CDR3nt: TGTGCCAGCAGGACCCGGGACAAAGAAGAGTATTTT; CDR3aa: CASRTRDKEEYF
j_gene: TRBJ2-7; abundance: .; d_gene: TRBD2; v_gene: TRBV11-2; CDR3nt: TGTGCCAGCAGCTTAGGGCTAGCGGACCCCACCTACGAGCAGTACTTC; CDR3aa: CASSLGLADPTYEQYF
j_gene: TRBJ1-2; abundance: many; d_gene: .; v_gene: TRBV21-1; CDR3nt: TGTGCCAGCAGCACAAGACAGAACTATGGCTACACCTTC; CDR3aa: CASSTRQNYGYTF
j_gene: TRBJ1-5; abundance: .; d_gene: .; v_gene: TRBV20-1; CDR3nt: TGCAGTGCTACCCCAGGAGGGCGGCTGGATCAGCCCCAGCATTTT; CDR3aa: CSATPGGRLDQPQHF
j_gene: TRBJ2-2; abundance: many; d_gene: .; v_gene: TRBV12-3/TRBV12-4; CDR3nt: TGTGCCAGCAGCCCAAGGGGGGGGAAGGCCGGGGAGCTGTTTTTT; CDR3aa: CASSPRGGKAGELFF
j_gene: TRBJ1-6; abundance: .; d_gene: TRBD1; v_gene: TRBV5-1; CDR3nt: TGCGCCAGCAGCTCGGGGACAGGGGCTATTTCACCCCTCCACTTT; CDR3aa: CASSSGTGAISPLHF
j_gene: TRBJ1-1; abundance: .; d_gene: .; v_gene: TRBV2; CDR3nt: TGTGCCAGCATCGACCGAGGCACTGAAGCTTTCTTT; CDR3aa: CASIDRGTEAFF
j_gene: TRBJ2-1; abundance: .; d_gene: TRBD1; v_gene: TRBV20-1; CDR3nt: TGCAGTGCTCCGACAGGGGATGAGCAGTTCTTC; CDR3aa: CSAPTGDEQFF
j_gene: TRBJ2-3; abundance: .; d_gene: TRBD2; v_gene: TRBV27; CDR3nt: TGTGCCAGCAGTTCGCGGGGGGGCCTGGGCTTTACGCAGTATTTT; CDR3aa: CASSSRGGLGFTQYF
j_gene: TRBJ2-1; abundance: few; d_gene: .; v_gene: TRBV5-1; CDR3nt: TGCGCCAGCAGCTTGGAAGGGACTCGAACCTACAATGAGCAGTTCTTC; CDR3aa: CASSLEGTRTYNEQFF
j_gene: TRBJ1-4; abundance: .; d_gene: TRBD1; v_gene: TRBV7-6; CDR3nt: TGTGCCAGCAGGCCAGGGGGGGGTAATGAAAAACTGTTTTTT; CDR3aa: CASRPGGGNEKLFF
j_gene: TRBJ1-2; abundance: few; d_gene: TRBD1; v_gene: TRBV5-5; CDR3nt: TGTGCCAGCACCGGAAGGGACAGGAGAAACTATGGCTACACCTTC; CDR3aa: CASTGRDRRNYGYTF
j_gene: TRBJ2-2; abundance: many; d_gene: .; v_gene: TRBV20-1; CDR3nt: TGCAGTGCTAGGCGAATAGCGGTGACGAACACCGGGGAGCTGTTTTTT; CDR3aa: CSARRIAVTNTGELFF
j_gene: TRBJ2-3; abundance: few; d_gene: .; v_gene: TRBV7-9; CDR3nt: TGTGCCAGCAGCCCCTCCTCGGCTAATACGCAGTATTTT; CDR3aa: CASSPSSANTQYF
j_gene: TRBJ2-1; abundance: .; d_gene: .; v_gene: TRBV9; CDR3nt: TGTGCCAGCAGCTTCGCGACCGGACCCTATGAGCAGTTCTTC; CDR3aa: CASSFATGPYEQFF
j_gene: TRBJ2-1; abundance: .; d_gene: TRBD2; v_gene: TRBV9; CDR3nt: TGTGCCAGCAGCGTTCTAGCGGGGGGTGAGCGGGAGCAGTTCTTC; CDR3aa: CASSVLAGGEREQFF
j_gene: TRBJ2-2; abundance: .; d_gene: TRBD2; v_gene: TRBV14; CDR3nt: TGTGCCAGCAGTCAGACCTTTAGCGGGAGAGATCCCGGGGAGCTGTTTTTT; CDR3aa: CASSQTFSGRDPGELFF
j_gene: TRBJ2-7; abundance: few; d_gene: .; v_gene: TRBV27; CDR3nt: TGTGCCAGCAGTTTAAAGGGCGGGGGCACCTACGAGCAGTACTTC; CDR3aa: CASSLKGGGTYEQYF
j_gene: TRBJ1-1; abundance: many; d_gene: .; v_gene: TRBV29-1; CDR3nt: TGCAGCGTTGTGAGACCGATGAACACTGAAGCTTTCTTT; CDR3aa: CSVVRPMNTEAFF
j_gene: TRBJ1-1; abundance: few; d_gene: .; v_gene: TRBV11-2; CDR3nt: TGTGCCAGCAGCCCCTTAAAAAACACTGAAGCTTTCTTT; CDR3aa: CASSPLKNTEAFF
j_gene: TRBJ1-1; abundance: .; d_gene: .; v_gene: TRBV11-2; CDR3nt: TGTGCCAGCAGCTCCCCGATGATGGGTCGCACTGAAGCTTTCTTT; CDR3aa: CASSSPMMGRTEAFF
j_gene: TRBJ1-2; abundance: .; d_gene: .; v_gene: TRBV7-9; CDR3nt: TGTGCCAGCAGCTTCTCGGTTCCCATCTATGGCTACACCTTC; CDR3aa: CASSFSVPIYGYTF
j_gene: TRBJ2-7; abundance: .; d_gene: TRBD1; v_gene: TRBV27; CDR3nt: TGTGCCAGCAGTACGCCGACAGGGTACAACGAGCAGTACTTC; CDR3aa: CASSTPTGYNEQYF
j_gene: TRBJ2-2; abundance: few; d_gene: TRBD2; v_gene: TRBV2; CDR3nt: TGTGCCAGCAAGGGAGGGATAGTGGAGCTGTTTTTT; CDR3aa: CASKGGIVELFF
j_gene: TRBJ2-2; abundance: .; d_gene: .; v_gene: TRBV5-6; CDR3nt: TGTGCCAGCAGCGGATACCTGACCACTGCCAGGGAGCTGTTTTTT; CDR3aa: CASSGYLTTARELFF
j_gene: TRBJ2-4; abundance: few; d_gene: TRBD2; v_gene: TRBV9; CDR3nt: TGTGCCAGCAGCTCCTCAGCGGGGCTAAACATTCAGTACTTC; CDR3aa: CASSSSAGLNIQYF
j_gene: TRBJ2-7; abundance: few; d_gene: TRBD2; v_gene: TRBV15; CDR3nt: TGTGCCACCAGCAGAGGTTTGGTGAGCGGGAAGTACGAGCAGTACTTC; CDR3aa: CATSRGLVSGKYEQYF
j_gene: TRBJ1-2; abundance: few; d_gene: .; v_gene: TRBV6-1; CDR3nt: TGTGCCAGCAGTCCTACTCCGACGGGGGGGCTGCATGGCTACACCTTC; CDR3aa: CASSPTPTGGLHGYTF
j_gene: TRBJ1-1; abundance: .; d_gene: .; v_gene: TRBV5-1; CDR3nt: TGCGCCAGCAGCTTGGCCGCAGACAAGAACACTGAAGCTTTCTTT; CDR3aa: CASSLAADKNTEAFF
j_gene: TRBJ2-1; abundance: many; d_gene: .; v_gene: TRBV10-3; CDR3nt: TGTGCCATCAGAGGTTGGAGGGGTTACAATGAGCAGTTCTTC; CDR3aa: CAIRGWRGYNEQFF
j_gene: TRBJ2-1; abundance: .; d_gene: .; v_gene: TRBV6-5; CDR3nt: TGTGCCAGCAGTTCCCCGGGACCACAAAGAAATGAGCAGTTCTTC; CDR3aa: CASSSPGPQRNEQFF
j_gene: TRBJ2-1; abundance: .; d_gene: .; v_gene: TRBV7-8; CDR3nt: TGTGCCAGCACCCTTGGTGGGGGCTACTCCTACAATGAGCAGTTCTTC; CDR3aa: CASTLGGGYSYNEQFF